This T cell receptor (beta chain) was profiled in a study of T cell responses to AZD1222 COVID-19 vaccine. The assay was immunoSEQ multiplex PCR, and TCRdb's table has in-frame clones only and misses some. Of 70,000 to 95,000 clones listed, nearly 90% are singletons. Between the trimmed V and J ends, which lost 3 bases and 6 bases, there was a span of 12 bases. The germline V gene encodes CDR1 MNHEY and CDR2 SVGEGT. The CDR3 totals 15 residues. Study-wide findings and caveats: Among vaccine-associated CD4 TCRs, coverage spanned spike, with dominance at 160-218 and 743-854. Regions left unmutated in variants are reportedly the target of nearly half of spike-specific TCRs. Clonal diversity may have been underestimated, and the donors were mostly white British, with more females than males.

For this clone: Its target is unknown.

The gene calls are TRBV6-2 or TRBV6-3 and TRBJ1-6, with D possibly TRBD1 on 6 matching bases. The source of this sequence is an adult in good health. The sample consisted of peripheral blood, taken on day 0 of MenACWY control vaccination. CDR3 DNA: TGTGCCAGCAGTTATGCGGGACACGTTAATTCACCCCTCCACTTT. It translates to CASSYAGHVNSPLHF.